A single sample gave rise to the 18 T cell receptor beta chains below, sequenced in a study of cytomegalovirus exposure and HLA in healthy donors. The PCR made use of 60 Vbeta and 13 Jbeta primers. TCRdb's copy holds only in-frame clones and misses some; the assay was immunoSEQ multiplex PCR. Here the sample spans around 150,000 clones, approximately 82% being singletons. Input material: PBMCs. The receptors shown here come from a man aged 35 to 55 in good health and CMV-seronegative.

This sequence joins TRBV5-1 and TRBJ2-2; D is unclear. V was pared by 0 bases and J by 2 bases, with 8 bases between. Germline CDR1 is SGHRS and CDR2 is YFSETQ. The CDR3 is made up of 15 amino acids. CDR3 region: CASSLGHQNTGELFF. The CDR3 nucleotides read TGCGCCAGCAGCTTGGGACATCAAAACACCGGGGAGCTGTTTTTT.

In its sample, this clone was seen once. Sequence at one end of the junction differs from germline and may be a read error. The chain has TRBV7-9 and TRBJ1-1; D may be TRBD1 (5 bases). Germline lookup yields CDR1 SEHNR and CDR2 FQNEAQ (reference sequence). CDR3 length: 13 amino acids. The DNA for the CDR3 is TGTTCCAGCAGTCCCGCGGGGGGGGTACAAGCTTTCTTT. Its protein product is CSSSPAGGVQAFF.

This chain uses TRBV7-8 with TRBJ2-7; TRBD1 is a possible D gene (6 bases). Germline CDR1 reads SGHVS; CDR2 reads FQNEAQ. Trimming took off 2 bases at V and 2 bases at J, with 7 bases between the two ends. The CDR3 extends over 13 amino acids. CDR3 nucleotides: TGTGCCAGCAGCTTATGGGGGCCCTACGAGCAGTACTTC. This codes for CASSLWGPYEQYF.

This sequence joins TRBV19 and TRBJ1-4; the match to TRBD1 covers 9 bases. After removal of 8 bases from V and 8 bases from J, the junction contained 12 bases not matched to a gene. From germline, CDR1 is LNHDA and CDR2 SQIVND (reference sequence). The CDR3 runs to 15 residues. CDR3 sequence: CASGPGQGVGEKLFF. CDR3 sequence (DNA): TGTGCCAGTGGACCGGGACAGGGAGTCGGGGAAAAACTGTTTTTT.

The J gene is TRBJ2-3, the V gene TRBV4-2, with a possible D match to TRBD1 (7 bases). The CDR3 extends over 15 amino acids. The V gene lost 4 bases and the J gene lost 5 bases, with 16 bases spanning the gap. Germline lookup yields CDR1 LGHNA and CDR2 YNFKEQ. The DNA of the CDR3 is TGTGCCAGCAGCCCCCAGGGGGGCAGGAGAGATACGCAGTATTTT. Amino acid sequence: CASSPQGGRRDTQYF.

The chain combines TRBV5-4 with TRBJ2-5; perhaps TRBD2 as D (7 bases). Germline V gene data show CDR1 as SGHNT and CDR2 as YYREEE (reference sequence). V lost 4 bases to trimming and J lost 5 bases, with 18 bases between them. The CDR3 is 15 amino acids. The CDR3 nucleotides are TGTGCCAGCAGCCTACCAGAGGGGGGGAAGGAGACCCAGTACTTC. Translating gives CASSLPEGGKETQYF.

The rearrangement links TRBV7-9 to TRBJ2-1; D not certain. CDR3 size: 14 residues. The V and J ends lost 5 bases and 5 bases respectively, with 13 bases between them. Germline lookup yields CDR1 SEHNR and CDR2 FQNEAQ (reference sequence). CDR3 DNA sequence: TGTGCCAGCAGCCCAGGTCCGGCAAACAATGAGCAGTTCTTC. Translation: CASSPGPANNEQFF.

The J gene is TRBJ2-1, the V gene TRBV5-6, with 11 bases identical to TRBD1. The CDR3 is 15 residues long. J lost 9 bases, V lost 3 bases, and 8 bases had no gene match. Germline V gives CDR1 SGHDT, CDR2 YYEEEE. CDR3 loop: CASSSRDRGSGEQFF. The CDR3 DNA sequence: TGTGCCAGCAGCTCCCGGGACAGGGGGTCGGGTGAGCAGTTCTTC. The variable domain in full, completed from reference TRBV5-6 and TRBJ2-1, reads DAGVTQSPTHLIKTRGQQVTLRCSPKSGHDTVSWYQQALGQGPQFIFQYYEEEERQRGNFPDRFSGHQFPNYSSELNVNALLLGDSALYLCASSSRDRGSGEQFFGPGTRLTVL.

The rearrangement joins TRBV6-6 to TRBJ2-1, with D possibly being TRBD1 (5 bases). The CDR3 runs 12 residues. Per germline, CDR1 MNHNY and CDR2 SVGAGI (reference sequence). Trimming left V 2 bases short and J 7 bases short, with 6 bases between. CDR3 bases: TGTGCCAGCAGTTACGGACATAATGAGCAGTTCTTC. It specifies CASSYGHNEQFF.

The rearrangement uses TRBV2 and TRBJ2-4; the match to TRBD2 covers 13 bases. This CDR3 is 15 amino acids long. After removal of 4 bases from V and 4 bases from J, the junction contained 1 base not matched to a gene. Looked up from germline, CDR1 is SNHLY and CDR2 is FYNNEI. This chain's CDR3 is CASSATSGGKNIQYF. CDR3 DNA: TGTGCCAGCAGTGCGACTAGCGGGGGGAAAAACATTCAGTACTTC.

The CDR3 region has the DNA TGCGCCAGCAGCCAAGACGCTTCTCGGGGGGACCTTTACAATGAGCAGTTCTTC. Its translation: CASSQDASRGDLYNEQFF. The gene calls are TRBV4-3 and TRBJ2-1; TRBD2 agrees at 7 bases. The V segment lost 0 bases and the J segment 4 bases; nucleotides outside the gene matches: 12. Germline V gene data show CDR1 as LGHNA and CDR2 as YSLEER. This CDR3 region has 18 residues.

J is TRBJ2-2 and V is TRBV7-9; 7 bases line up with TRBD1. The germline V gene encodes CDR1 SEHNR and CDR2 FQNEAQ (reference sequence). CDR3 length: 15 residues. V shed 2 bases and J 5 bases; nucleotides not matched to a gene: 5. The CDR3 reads CASSLRQGVTGELFF. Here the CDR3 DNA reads TGTGCCAGCAGCTTAAGACAGGGAGTGACCGGGGAGCTGTTTTTT.

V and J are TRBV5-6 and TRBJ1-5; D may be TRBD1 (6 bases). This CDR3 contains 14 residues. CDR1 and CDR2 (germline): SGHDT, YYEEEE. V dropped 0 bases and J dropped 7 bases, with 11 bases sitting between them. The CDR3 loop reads CASSLGQGSQPQHF. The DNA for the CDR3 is TGTGCCAGCAGCTTGGGTCAGGGGAGCCAGCCCCAGCATTTT. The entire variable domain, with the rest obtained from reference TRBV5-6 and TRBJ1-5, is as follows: DAGVTQSPTHLIKTRGQQVTLRCSPKSGHDTVSWYQQALGQGPQFIFQYYEEEERQRGNFPDRFSGHQFPNYSSELNVNALLLGDSALYLCASSLGQGSQPQHFGDGTRLSIL.

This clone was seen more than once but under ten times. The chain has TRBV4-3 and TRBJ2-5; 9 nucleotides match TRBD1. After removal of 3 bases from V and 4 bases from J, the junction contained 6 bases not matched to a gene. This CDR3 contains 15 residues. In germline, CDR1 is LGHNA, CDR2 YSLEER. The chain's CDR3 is CASSQFLTGGETQYF. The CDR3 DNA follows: TGCGCCAGCAGCCAGTTTTTGACAGGGGGAGAGACCCAGTACTTC.

The chain's CDR3 is CAVGGRRLGTSGGLETQYF. The CDR3 DNA reads TGTGCCGTAGGGGGTCGGAGACTTGGGACTAGCGGGGGATTGGAGACCCAGTACTTC. This chain connects TRBV28 to TRBJ2-5; 14 nucleotides align to TRBD2. V lost 11 bases and J lost 5; bases outside the gene matches: 22. Germline V gene lookup returns CDR1 MDHEN and CDR2 SYDVKM. This CDR3 region has 19 residues.

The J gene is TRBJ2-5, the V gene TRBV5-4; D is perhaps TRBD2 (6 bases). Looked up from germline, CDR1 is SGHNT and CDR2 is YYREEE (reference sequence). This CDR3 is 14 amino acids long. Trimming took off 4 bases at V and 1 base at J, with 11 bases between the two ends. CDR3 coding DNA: TGTGCCAGCAGCCTACGGGACTCCCAAGAGACCCAGTACTTC. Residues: CASSLRDSQETQYF.

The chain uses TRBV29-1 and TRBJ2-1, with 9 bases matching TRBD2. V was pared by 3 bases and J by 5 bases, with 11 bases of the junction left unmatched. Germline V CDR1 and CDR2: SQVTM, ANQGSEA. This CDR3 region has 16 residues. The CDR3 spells CSVEAASGEGNNEQFF. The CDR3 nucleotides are TGCAGCGTTGAGGCCGCTAGCGGGGAGGGTAACAATGAGCAGTTCTTC.

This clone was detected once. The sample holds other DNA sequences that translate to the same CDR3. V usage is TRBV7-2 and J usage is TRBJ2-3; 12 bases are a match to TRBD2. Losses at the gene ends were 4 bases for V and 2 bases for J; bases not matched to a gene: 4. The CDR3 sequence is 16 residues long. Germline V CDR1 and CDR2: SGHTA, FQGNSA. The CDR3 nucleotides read TGTGCCAGCAGCTCCGGACTAGCGGGGTCCACAGATACGCAGTATTTT. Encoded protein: CASSSGLAGSTDTQYF.